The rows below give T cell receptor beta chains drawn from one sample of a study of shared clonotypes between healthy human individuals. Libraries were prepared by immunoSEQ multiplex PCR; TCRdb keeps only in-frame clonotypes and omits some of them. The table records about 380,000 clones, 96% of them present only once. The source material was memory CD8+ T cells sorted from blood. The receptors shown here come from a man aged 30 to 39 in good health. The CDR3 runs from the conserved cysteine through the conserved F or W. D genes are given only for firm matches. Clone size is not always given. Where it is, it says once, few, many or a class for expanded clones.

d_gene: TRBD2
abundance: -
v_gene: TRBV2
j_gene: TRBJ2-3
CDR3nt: TGTGCCAGAGGAGTAGCGGGAGGGTCGAATACGCAGTATTTT
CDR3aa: CARGVAGGSNTQYF

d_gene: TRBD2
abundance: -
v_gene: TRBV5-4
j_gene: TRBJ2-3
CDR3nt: TGTGCCAGCAGCTTGGGGCGGCTAGCGGGAGGACCAGATACGCAGTATTTT
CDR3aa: CASSLGRLAGGPDTQYF

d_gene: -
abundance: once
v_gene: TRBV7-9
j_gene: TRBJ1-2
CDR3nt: TGTGCCAGCAGCCCTCGGACGGACTATGGCTACACCTTC
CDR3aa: CASSPRTDYGYTF

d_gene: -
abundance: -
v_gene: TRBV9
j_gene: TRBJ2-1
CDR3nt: TGTGCCAGCAGCGTAGCTGAGGTCGGTGAGCAGTTCTTC
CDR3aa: CASSVAEVGEQFF

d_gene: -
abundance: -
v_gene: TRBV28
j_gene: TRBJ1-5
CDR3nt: TGTGCCAGCAGTTTGGGGGCGAGACCCCAGCATTTT
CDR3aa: CASSLGARPQHF

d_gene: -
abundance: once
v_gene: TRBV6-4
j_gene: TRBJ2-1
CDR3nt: TGTGCCAGCAGACTGGCCCTCTCAAATGAGCAGTTCTTC
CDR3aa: CASRLALSNEQFF

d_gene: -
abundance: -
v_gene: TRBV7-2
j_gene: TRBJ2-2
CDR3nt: TGTGCCAGCAGCCCTAGTGGTGGACCGAACACCGGGGAGCTGTTTTTT
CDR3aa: CASSPSGGPNTGELFF

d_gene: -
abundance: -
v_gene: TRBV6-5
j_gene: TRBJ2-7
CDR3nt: TGTGCCAGCGGTAGACTAGTTCCAACCTACGAGCAGTACTTC
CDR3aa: CASGRLVPTYEQYF

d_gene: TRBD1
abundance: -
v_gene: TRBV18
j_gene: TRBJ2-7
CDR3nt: TGTGCCAGCTCACCGGCAGGGGGCGACGAGCAGTACTTC
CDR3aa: CASSPAGGDEQYF

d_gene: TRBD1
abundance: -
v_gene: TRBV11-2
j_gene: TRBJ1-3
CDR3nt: TGTGCCAGCAGCCGGACAGGGGGCCCTGGAAACACCATATATTTT
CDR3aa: CASSRTGGPGNTIYF

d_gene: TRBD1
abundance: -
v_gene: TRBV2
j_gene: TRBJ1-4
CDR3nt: TGTGCCAGCAGCAAGAATCAGGGGGGGCATAATGAAAAACTGTTTTTT
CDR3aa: CASSKNQGGHNEKLFF

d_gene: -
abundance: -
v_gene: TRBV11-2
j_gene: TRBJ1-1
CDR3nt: TGTGCCAGCAGCTTGCGGGAGAACACTGAAGCTTTCTTT
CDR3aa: CASSLRENTEAFF

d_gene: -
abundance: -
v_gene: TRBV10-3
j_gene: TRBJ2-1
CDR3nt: TGTGCCATCAGATGGGAGGAGGGGGGAAATGAGCAGTTCTTC
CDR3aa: CAIRWEEGGNEQFF

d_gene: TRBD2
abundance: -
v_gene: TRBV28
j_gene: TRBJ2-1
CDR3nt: TGTGCCAGCAGTTTACCGACAGGGCCTAGCGGGAACCTCATGCCCCATGAGCAGTTCTTC
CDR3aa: CASSLPTGPSGNLMPHEQFF

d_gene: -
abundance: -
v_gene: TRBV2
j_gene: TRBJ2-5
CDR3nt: TGTGCCAGCAGTGAGCCCAGGGGGGGCCAAGAGACCCAGTACTTC
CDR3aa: CASSEPRGGQETQYF

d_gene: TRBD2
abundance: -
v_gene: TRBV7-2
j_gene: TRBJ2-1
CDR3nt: TGTGCCAGCAGCTTGTGGACTAGATCCTACAATGAGCAGTTCTTC
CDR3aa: CASSLWTRSYNEQFF

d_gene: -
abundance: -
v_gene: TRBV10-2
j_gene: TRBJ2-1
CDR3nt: TGCGCCAGCAGTGAACCCCTCCGGTTTCCCCAGTTCTTC
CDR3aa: CASSEPLRFPQFF

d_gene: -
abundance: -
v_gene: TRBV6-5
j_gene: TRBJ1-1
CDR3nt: TGTGCCAGCAGTTACTCGACCACCAGCAACACTGAAGCTTTCTTT
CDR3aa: CASSYSTTSNTEAFF

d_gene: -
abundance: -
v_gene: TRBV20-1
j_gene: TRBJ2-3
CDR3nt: TGCAGTGCCCCGCGCACAGATACGCAGTATTTT
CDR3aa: CSAPRTDTQYF

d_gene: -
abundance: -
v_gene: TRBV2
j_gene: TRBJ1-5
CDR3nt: TGTGCCAGCAGGGGGACCCCCTATCGGCCCCAGCATTTT
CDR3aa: CASRGTPYRPQHF

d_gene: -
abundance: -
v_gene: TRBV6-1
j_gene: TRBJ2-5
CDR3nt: TGTGCCAGCAGCCCAGAAACAGGGCTGGGGGAGACCCAGTACTTC
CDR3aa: CASSPETGLGETQYF

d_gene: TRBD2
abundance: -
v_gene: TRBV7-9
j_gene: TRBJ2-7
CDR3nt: TGTGCCAGCTCATGGCGGGAGGGAACCTACGAGCAGTACTTC
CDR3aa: CASSWREGTYEQYF

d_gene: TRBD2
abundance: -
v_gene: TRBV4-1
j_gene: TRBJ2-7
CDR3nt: TGCGCCAGCAGCCGGGGACTAGCGGGAGGGGAAGAGCAGTACTTC
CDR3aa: CASSRGLAGGEEQYF

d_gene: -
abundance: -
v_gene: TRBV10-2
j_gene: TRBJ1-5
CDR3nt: TGCGCCAGCGACCGAAGGGGCGATCAGCCCCAGCATTTT
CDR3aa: CASDRRGDQPQHF

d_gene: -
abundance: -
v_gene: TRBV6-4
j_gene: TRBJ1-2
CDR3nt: TGTGCCGCCCGGGACTATGGCTACACCTTC
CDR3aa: CAARDYGYTF

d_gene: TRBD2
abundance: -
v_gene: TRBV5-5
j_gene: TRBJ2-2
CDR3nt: TGTGCCAGCGGTAGCGGGAGGGCGAACACCGGGGAGCTGTTTTTT
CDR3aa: CASGSGRANTGELFF

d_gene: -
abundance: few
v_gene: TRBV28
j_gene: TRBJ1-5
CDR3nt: TGTGCCAGCAGTGGGGGAGTCAATCAGCCCCAGCATTTT
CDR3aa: CASSGGVNQPQHF

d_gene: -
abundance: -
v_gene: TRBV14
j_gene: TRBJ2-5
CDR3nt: TGTGCCAGCAGCCCGACAGGTACAATCAAAGAGACCCAGTACTTC
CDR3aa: CASSPTGTIKETQYF

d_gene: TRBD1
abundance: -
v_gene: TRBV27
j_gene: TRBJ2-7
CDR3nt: TGTGCCAGCCGTCAAGGGACAGGGGTCCCTGAGCAGTACTTC
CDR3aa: CASRQGTGVPEQYF

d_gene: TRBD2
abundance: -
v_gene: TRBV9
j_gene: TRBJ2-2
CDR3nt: TGTGCCAGCAGCGTAGTGCCTAGCGGAGCGAACACCGGGGAGCTGTTTTTT
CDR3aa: CASSVVPSGANTGELFF

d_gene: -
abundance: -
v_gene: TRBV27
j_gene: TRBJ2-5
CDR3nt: TGTGCCAGCGCGAGAGGGAGGGGGGAGACCCAGTACTTC
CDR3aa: CASARGRGETQYF